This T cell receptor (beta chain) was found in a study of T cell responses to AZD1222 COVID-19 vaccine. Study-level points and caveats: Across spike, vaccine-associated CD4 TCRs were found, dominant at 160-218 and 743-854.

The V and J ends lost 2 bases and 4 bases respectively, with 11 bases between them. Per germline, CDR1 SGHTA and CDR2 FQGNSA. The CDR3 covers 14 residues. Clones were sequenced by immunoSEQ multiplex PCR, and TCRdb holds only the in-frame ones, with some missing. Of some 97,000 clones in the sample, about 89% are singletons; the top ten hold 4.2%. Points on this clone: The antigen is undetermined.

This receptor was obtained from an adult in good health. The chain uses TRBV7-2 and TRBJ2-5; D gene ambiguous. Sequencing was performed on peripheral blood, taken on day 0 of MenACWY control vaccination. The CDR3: CASSLSSWGETQYF. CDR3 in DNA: TGTGCCAGCAGCTTATCTAGTTGGGGAGAGACCCAGTACTTC.